The 31 T cell receptor beta chains reported below all come from one sample, sequenced in a study of T cell responses to AZD1222 COVID-19 vaccine. The assay was immunoSEQ multiplex PCR, and TCRdb's table has in-frame clones only and misses some. The sample has around 150,000 clones; around nine tenths are singletons. The specimen comprised peripheral blood, sampled 28 days after the second AZD1222 dose. The source of these receptors is an adult who received the AZD1222 COVID-19 vaccine.

V usage is TRBV7-9 and J usage is TRBJ1-2; D call uncertain. The CDR3 length is 10 residues. Per the germline V gene, CDR1 is SEHNR and CDR2 is FQNEAQ (reference sequence). V was shortened by 5 bases and J by 8 bases, with 6 bases between the two germline ends. In nucleotides, the CDR3 is TGTGCCAGCAGCCCCCGCGGCTACACCTTC. It yields the protein CASSPRGYTF.

This chain uses TRBV30 with TRBJ1-4, with TRBD1 matching over 7 bases. CDR3 length equals 15 residues. Trimming at V came to 3 bases and at J to 8 bases, leaving 12 bases not matched to a gene. Germline values: CDR1 GTSNPN, CDR2 SVGIG (reference sequence). The CDR3 loop is CAWRPPGTAREKLFF. The CDR3 DNA follows: TGTGCCTGGAGACCCCCCGGGACAGCTAGAGAAAAACTGTTTTTT.

V usage is TRBV27 and J usage is TRBJ1-1; D possibly corresponds to TRBD1 (5 bases). This CDR3 is 15 amino acids long. Germline V gives CDR1 MNHEY, CDR2 SMNVEV (reference sequence). Trimming pared 10 bases from V and 1 base from J, leaving 19 bases between. CDR3: CATRLGGAGNTEAFF. The CDR3 nucleotides read TGTGCCACCCGCCTGGGGGGTGCTGGGAACACTGAAGCTTTCTTT.

This clone was recorded a few times. The genes are TRBV6-5 and TRBJ2-1, with no clear D. Trimming took 2 bases from V and 10 from J, leaving 6 bases between them. Germline assignment: CDR1 MNHEY and CDR2 SVGAGI. The CDR3 has 11 residues. The CDR3 sequence is CASSYAYEQFF. In DNA form, the CDR3 reads TGTGCCAGCAGTTACGCCTACGAGCAGTTCTTC.

This chain uses TRBV13 with TRBJ2-5, with TRBD2 identical over 8 bases. This CDR3 is built from 16 residues. J lost 2 bases, V lost 3 bases, and 8 bases had no gene match. Germline assignment: CDR1 PRHDT and CDR2 FYEKMQ (reference sequence). Here the CDR3 reads CASSFALAGWQETQYF. The CDR3 region has the DNA TGTGCCAGCAGCTTTGCATTAGCGGGGTGGCAAGAGACCCAGTACTTC.

The CDR3, as DNA: TGTGCCATCAGCACGGGGCAGGACTCCTACGAGCAGTACTTC. It yields the protein CAISTGQDSYEQYF. The chain is built from TRBV10-3 and TRBJ2-7; TRBD1 or TRBD2 may be the D gene (5 bases each). CDR3 length: 14 residues. CDR1 and CDR2 from the germline V gene are ENHRY and SYGVKD. The V end was cut by 6 bases, the J end by 0 bases, with 12 bases between.

The V call is TRBV5-6, the J call TRBJ1-2; D is uncertain. In germline, CDR1 is SGHDT, CDR2 YYEEEE. The CDR3 covers 14 residues. Trimming shortened V by 0 bases and J by 7 bases, and 13 bases separated the two germline ends. CDR3 in amino acids: CASSLAGRARGYTF. In nucleotides, the CDR3 is TGTGCCAGCAGCTTGGCCGGAAGGGCGCGTGGCTACACCTTC.

The chain employs TRBV4-3 and TRBJ2-3, with D perhaps TRBD2 (6 bases). V lost 0 bases and J lost 2, with 15 bases in between. The CDR3 runs to 17 residues. The germline V gene encodes CDR1 LGHNA and CDR2 YSLEER. The CDR3: CASSQDGGTWSTDTQYF. The CDR3 DNA reads as TGCGCCAGCAGCCAAGATGGTGGGACTTGGTCCACAGATACGCAGTATTTT.

The V and J genes are TRBV6-1 and TRBJ1-1, with unresolved D. The ends were cut back, 1 base at V and 3 bases at J, with 12 bases in the middle. CDR3 size: 15 residues. The germline V gene has CDR1 MNHNS and CDR2 SASEGT. The CDR3 reads CASSEGTRGYTEAFF. The CDR3 DNA is TGTGCCAGCAGTGAAGGTACTAGAGGGTACACTGAAGCTTTCTTT.

On this clone: The sample has other DNA sequences that encode this CDR3 too. V and J are TRBV12-5 and TRBJ1-1, with D uncertain. This CDR3 comprises 12 residues. Germline CDR1 and CDR2: LGHNT and FRNRAP. V was cut by 5 bases and J by 4 bases, with 8 bases left in between. The CDR3 DNA reads as TGTGCTAGTGGTCCAACTCCCACTGAAGCTTTCTTT. Protein sequence: CASGPTPTEAFF.

This chain links TRBV27 with TRBJ2-1, with 10 bases that match TRBD1. This CDR3 contains 16 residues. Germline V gene data show CDR1 as MNHEY and CDR2 as SMNVEV (reference sequence). Unmatched junction bases numbered 6, after V lost 0 bases and J lost 7 bases. The CDR3 reads CASSLSTGTGVNEQFF. CDR3 nucleotides: TGTGCCAGCAGTTTATCGACCGGGACAGGGGTAAATGAGCAGTTCTTC.

This clone showed up just once. This chain links TRBV19 with TRBJ1-6; 11 nucleotides agree with TRBD1. The V gene's germline CDR1 is LNHDA and CDR2 SQIVND (reference sequence). The CDR3 sequence is 17 residues long. J lost 7 bases, V lost 5 bases, and 10 bases had no gene match. The CDR3 spells CASSWDRGSLVNSPLHF. For the CDR3, the DNA is TGTGCCAGTAGTTGGGACAGGGGGTCCCTAGTGAATTCACCCCTCCACTTT. The full variable domain, its missing parts supplied by reference TRBV19 and TRBJ1-6, is DGGITQSPKYLFRKEGQNVTLSCEQNLNHDAMYWYRQDPGQGLRLIYYSQIVNDFQKGDIAEGYSVSREKKESFPLTVTSAQKNPTAFYLCASSWDRGSLVNSPLHFGNGTRLTVT.

CDR3 loop: CSVELGGDTQYF. The DNA of the CDR3 is TGCAGCGTTGAATTGGGGGGGGATACGCAGTATTTT. This rearrangement joins TRBV29-1 to TRBJ2-3; TRBD2 matches 7 bases. The CDR3 is 12 amino acids. With 2 bases clipped from V and 6 bases from J, the junction kept 2 bases outside the gene matches. The germline V gene has CDR1 SQVTM and CDR2 ANQGSEA.

The rearrangement joins TRBV20-1 to TRBJ1-5; D uncertain. CDR1 and CDR2 (germline): DFQATT, SNEGSKA (reference sequence). CDR3 length equals 13 residues. V dropped 3 bases and J dropped 2 bases, with 8 bases sitting between them. Written as DNA, the CDR3 is TGCAGTGCTAGTCGGAGCCGCAATCAGCCCCAGCATTTT. The encoded protein is CSASRSRNQPQHF.

This clone was seen only once. The gene calls are TRBV18 and TRBJ2-3; no firm D call. The germline V and J ends were trimmed by 6 bases and 4 bases, with 8 bases remaining between them. The CDR3 is 12 residues long. Germline-derived CDR1 and CDR2 are KGHSH and LQKENI. The CDR3 DNA is TGTGCCAGCTCCACTTTCTCAGATACGCAGTATTTT. Encoded protein: CASSTFSDTQYF.

This chain links TRBV10-2 with TRBJ2-7; weak D call: TRBD1 (6 bases). With 6 bases removed from V and 2 bases from J, the gap between germline ends came to 14 bases. The CDR3 sequence is 14 residues long. The V gene's germline CDR1 is WSHSY and CDR2 SAAADI. Here the CDR3 DNA reads TGCGCCAGCAGCCTACAGGGCCGGACCTACGAGCAGTACTTC. This encodes CASSLQGRTYEQYF.

This chain links TRBV7-9 with TRBJ1-5, with 8 bases matching TRBD1. The CDR3 covers 14 residues. V dropped 5 bases and J dropped 6; count of bases not matched to a gene: 6. Germline V gene data show CDR1 as SEHNR and CDR2 as FQNEAQ (reference sequence). CDR3 sequence: CASSVGTGGQPQHF. The CDR3, as DNA: TGTGCCAGCAGCGTAGGGACAGGCGGTCAGCCCCAGCATTTT.

CDR3: CASRVGVTEAFF. The CDR3 DNA reads TGTGCCAGCAGGGTAGGGGTCACTGAAGCTTTCTTT. The rearrangement links TRBV28 to TRBJ1-1, with D perhaps TRBD1 (5 bases). CDR3 length: 12 amino acids. Germline V lookup: CDR1 MDHEN, CDR2 SYDVKM. The V gene lost 6 bases and the J gene lost 4 bases, with 9 bases spanning the gap.

V gene TRBV5-1 combines with J gene TRBJ2-2; a possible D gene is TRBD2 (5 bases). The V end was cut by 0 bases, the J end by 4 bases, with 10 bases between. CDR3 length equals 15 residues. CDR1 and CDR2 from the germline V gene are SGHRS and YFSETQ. Written as DNA, the CDR3 is TGCGCCAGCAGCTTGGGGCCGGCGGGCACCGGGGAGCTGTTTTTT. Translating gives CASSLGPAGTGELFF.

This chain joins TRBV10-3 and TRBJ1-1; D is ambiguous. V shed 3 bases and J shed 12 bases, with 17 bases lying between them. This CDR3 region has 13 residues. CDR1 ENHRY and CDR2 SYGVKD come from the germline V gene. CDR3 residues: CAISDGPRSGTFF. The CDR3, as DNA: TGTGCCATCAGTGATGGCCCCCGATCTGGGACTTTCTTT.

V gene TRBV30 combines with J gene TRBJ1-3; D is unclear. Germline V gene data show CDR1 as GTSNPN and CDR2 as SVGIG (reference sequence). Trimming pared 0 bases from V and 5 bases from J, leaving 8 bases between. The CDR3 is made up of 13 amino acids. CDR3 region: CAWSVNTRNTIYF. For the CDR3, the DNA is TGTGCCTGGAGTGTCAATACTCGAAACACCATATATTTT.

The chain recombines TRBV30 with TRBJ1-3; no clear D gene. Trimming removed 3 bases from V and 4 bases from J, with 13 bases in between. The CDR3 extends over 14 amino acids. Germline CDR1 is GTSNPN and CDR2 is SVGIG (reference sequence). CDR3 in DNA: TGTGCCTGGAGCGGGAGGCCGGTCGGAAACACCATATATTTT. Translated, it gives CAWSGRPVGNTIYF.

The rearrangement links TRBV19 to TRBJ1-1, with unresolved D. The CDR3 spans 14 residues. V was shortened by 5 bases and J by 2 bases, with 12 bases between the two germline ends. Looked up from germline, CDR1 is LNHDA and CDR2 is SQIVND (reference sequence). The CDR3 loop is CASSASTGNTEAFF. In DNA form, the CDR3 reads TGTGCCAGTAGTGCTTCGACGGGCAACACTGAAGCTTTCTTT. The whole variable domain, filled in from reference TRBV19 and TRBJ1-1, reads DGGITQSPKYLFRKEGQNVTLSCEQNLNHDAMYWYRQDPGQGLRLIYYSQIVNDFQKGDIAEGYSVSREKKESFPLTVTSAQKNPTAFYLCASSASTGNTEAFFGQGTRLTVV.

V gene TRBV7-2 combines with J gene TRBJ2-5; D tentatively reads TRBD1 or TRBD2 (5 bases each). The CDR3 sequence is 15 residues long. Trimming removed 4 bases at V and 7 bases at J, with 19 bases between. CDR1 is SGHTA and CDR2 is FQGNSA in the germline V gene. CDR3 coding DNA: TGTGCCAGCAGCTCTTTCCGGGACCTTCACCGGACCCAGTACTTC. Protein product: CASSSFRDLHRTQYF.

A single count supports this clone. The CDR3 sequence: CASSLGGQGAYEQYF. DNA of the CDR3: TGCGCCAGCAGCTTGGGGGGACAGGGTGCCTACGAGCAGTACTTC. This chain uses TRBV5-1 with TRBJ2-7; 9 nucleotides align to TRBD1. CDR1 SGHRS and CDR2 YFSETQ come from the germline V gene. The ends lost 0 bases at V and 2 bases at J; junction bases unmatched: 3. CDR3 length equals 15 residues.

The chain has TRBV2 and TRBJ1-2, with 9 nucleotides matching TRBD1. The CDR3 runs 14 residues. Germline loops: CDR1 SNHLY, CDR2 FYNNEI. Trimming cost V 7 bases and J 2 bases; bases outside gene matches: 5. CDR3 nucleotide sequence: TGTGCCAGCACCCCGACAGGGGGGAACTATGGCTACACCTTC. Protein product: CASTPTGGNYGYTF.

This chain uses TRBV14 with TRBJ2-6, with 10 bases identical to TRBD1. CDR1 SGHDN and CDR2 FVKESK come from the germline V gene. With 2 bases clipped from V and 1 base from J, the junction kept 5 bases outside the gene matches. The CDR3 sequence is 18 residues long. This CDR3 is CASSQLGQGWSGANVLTF. In DNA form, the CDR3 reads TGTGCCAGCAGCCAATTGGGACAGGGGTGGTCTGGGGCCAACGTCCTGACTTTC.

The V gene is TRBV5-1, the J gene TRBJ1-2, with D perhaps matching TRBD1 (5 bases). The germline CDR1 and CDR2 sequences are SGHRS and YFSETQ. Trimming left V 1 base short and J 4 bases short, with 14 bases between. This CDR3 comprises 15 residues. CDR3 in DNA: TGCGCCAGCAGCTTGAGGCTGGGGGGTATCTATGGCTACACCTTC. Protein product: CASSLRLGGIYGYTF. The entire variable domain, with the rest obtained from reference TRBV5-1 and TRBJ1-2, is as follows: KAGVTQTPRYLIKTRGQQVTLSCSPISGHRSVSWYQQTPGQGLQFLFEYFSETQRNKGNFPGRFSGRQFSNSRSEMNVSTLELGDSALYLCASSLRLGGIYGYTFGSGTRLTVV.

The J gene is TRBJ1-6, the V gene TRBV2; unclear D gene. This CDR3 has 18 residues. V dropped 2 bases and J dropped 5 bases, with 19 bases sitting between them. The V gene's germline CDR1 is SNHLY and CDR2 FYNNEI. CDR3 loop: CASSEKGSHRDHNSPLHF. The CDR3 nucleotides read TGTGCCAGCAGTGAAAAAGGATCCCACCGGGATCATAATTCACCCCTCCACTTT.

V usage is TRBV14 and J usage is TRBJ1-1; no reliable D call. Trimming took off 0 bases at V and 4 bases at J, with 9 bases between the two ends. Germline CDR1 SGHDN, CDR2 FVKESK. This CDR3 comprises 14 residues. CDR3 nucleotides: TGTGCCAGCAGCCAAGACGATGGTGGCACTGAAGCTTTCTTT. Encoded protein: CASSQDDGGTEAFF.

V and J are TRBV3-1 (or the pseudogene TRBV3-2) and TRBJ2-7, with D perhaps matching TRBD1 (5 bases). V was clipped by 4 bases and J by 3 bases, with 13 bases between them. Germline values: CDR1 LGHDT, CDR2 YNNKEL (reference sequence). This CDR3 comprises 14 residues. CDR3 in amino acids: CASSPRQPNYEQYF. The CDR3 region has the DNA TGTGCCAGCAGCCCGCGACAGCCTAACTACGAGCAGTACTTC.